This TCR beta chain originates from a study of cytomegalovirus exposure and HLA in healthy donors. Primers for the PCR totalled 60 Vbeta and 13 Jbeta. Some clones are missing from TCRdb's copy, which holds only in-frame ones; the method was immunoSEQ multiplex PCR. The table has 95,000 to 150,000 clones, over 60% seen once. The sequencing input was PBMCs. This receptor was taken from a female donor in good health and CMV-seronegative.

As DNA, the CDR3 is TGTGCCAGCAGCCCCTCCGGGGGGACATCCCATTCCTACGAGCAGTACTTC. It specifies CASSPSGGTSHSYEQYF. The V call is TRBV4-2, the J call TRBJ2-7; D is possibly TRBD2 (7 bases). CDR3 length: 17 amino acids. V was shortened by 4 bases and J by 1 base, with 20 bases between the two germline ends. The germline V gene has CDR1 LGHNA and CDR2 YNFKEQ.